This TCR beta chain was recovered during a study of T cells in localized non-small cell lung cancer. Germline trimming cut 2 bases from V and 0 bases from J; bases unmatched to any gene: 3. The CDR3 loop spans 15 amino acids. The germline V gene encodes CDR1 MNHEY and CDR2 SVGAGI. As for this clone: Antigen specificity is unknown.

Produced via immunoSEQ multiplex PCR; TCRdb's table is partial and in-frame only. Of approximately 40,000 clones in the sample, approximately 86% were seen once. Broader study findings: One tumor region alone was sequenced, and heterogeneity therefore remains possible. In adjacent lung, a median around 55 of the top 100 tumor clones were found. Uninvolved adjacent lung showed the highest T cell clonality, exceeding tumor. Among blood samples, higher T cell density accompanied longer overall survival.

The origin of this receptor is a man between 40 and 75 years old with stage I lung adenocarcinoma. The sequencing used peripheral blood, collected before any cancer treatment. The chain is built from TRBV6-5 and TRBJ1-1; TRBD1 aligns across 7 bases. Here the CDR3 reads CASSYAGQMNTEAFF. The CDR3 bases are TGTGCCAGCAGTTACGCGGGACAGATGAACACTGAAGCTTTCTTT.